This is a list of T cell receptor beta chains from one sample in a study of monozygotic twins with inflammatory bowel disease. With the 5' RACE reads reprocessed, TCRdb shows one record per CDR3 protein and no DNA. The data include roughly 160,000 distinct CDR3 sequences; the top ten clones carry roughly 7.4%. The sequenced material came from blood. These receptors were taken from a human donor with ulcerative colitis or Crohn's disease, or a healthy co-twin of an affected twin (not recorded which). Both conserved end residues are part of each CDR3.

cdr3_length	v_call	j_call	cdr3_aa
15	TRBV6-5	TRBJ1-2	CASSSPGLGTYGYTF
14	TRBV18	TRBJ2-2	CASSPDQPTGELFF
15	TRBV2	TRBJ2-7	CASRAWDTSSYEQYF
15	TRBV29-1	TRBJ1-3	CSVSTDRALGNTIYF
15	TRBV7-8	TRBJ1-5	CASSSAGRNNQPQHF
17	TRBV19	TRBJ2-2	CASSPPGTSKPTGELFF
15	TRBV20-1	TRBJ2-1	CSARKGGRGNNEQFF
16	TRBV6-5	TRBJ1-1	CASSYSMGRGGAEAFF
17	TRBV5-1	TRBJ1-2	CASSLGTGGAGSHGYTF
15	TRBV7-2	TRBJ2-2	CASRRSAPNTGELFF
19	TRBV19	TRBJ2-1	CASSTHRLLAGRPYNEQFF
16	TRBV5-1	TRBJ2-1	CASSISGGSSYNEQFF
11	TRBV27	TRBJ2-7	CASRNRGEQYF
11	TRBV29-1	TRBJ2-7	CSVDQGGEQYF
12	TRBV19	TRBJ1-2	CASSRAGHGYTF
15	TRBV2	TRBJ1-3	CASSPRASSGNTIYF
16	TRBV7-2	TRBJ2-3	CASSYHRDSRTDTQYF
15	TRBV27	TRBJ2-4	CASSLSIGGENIQYF
17	TRBV5-1	TRBJ2-5	CASSFDGRAQTQETQYF
14	TRBV5-4	TRBJ1-4	CASSSAGDGEKLFF
14	TRBV7-2	TRBJ2-7	CASNDGYRGNEQYF
18	TRBV5-1	TRBJ2-1	CASSLGGTSGISYNEQFF
14	TRBV6-2/TRBV6-3	TRBJ2-7	CASSYSGQIYEQYF
15	TRBV21-1	TRBJ2-5	CARWGSKEDQETQYF
15	TRBV29-1	TRBJ2-1	CSVEDLIDRVNEQFF
16	TRBV5-1	TRBJ2-3	CASSLGGRPITDTQYF
17	TRBV6-2/TRBV6-3	TRBJ1-5	CASSAGGTGRGNQPQHF
17	TRBV4-3	TRBJ1-1	CASSQGKHPPRGTEAFF
15	TRBV4-2	TRBJ2-7	CASSQLGLAGYEQYF
12	TRBV7-2	TRBJ2-7	CASSLFLDEQYF
15	TRBV6-5	TRBJ2-5	CASSRLAGGPETQYF
15	TRBV11-2	TRBJ2-3	CASSLLAGHTDTQYF
15	TRBV6-1	TRBJ2-1	CASLTSGTHYNEQFF
16	TRBV9	TRBJ2-1	CASSVVHRATYNEQFF
16	TRBV5-6	TRBJ2-1	CASSLDEGLGVNEQFF
15	TRBV28	TRBJ1-3	CASSPAGGPGNTIYF
15	TRBV10-3	TRBJ2-2	CAISESEGRTGELFF
14	TRBV29-1	TRBJ2-5	CSVEGQGNPETQYF
13	TRBV5-4	TRBJ2-7	CASSFGLAGGRYF
15	TRBV5-1	TRBJ2-7	CASSHTGTGAYEQYF